The next 29 T cell receptor beta chains were all read from a single sample in a study of T-cell reconstitution after alpha-beta-depleted transplantation in children. As it was prepared, the TCRbeta library received unique molecular identifiers. MiXCR, run by TCRdb on the PCR reads, gives a single entry per CDR3 protein. The sample includes 300,000 to 400,000 distinct CDR3 sequences, about an eighth seen only once; the top ten take approximately 4.2%. Sequencing was performed on PBMCs, taken from the stem cell graft. All receptors come from a human donor who donated a stem cell graft to a child with Fanconi anemia.

The chain combines TRBV28 with TRBJ2-2, with D hard to call. In germline, CDR1 is MDHEN, CDR2 SYDVKM. Trimming stripped 7 bases from V and 1 base from J, with 10 bases between. This CDR3 contains 14 residues. The CDR3 loop is CASTAAWNTGELFF. CDR3 sequence (DNA): TGTGCCAGCACGGCGGCTTGGAACACCGGGGAGCTGTTTTTT. The variable domain in full, completed from reference TRBV28 and TRBJ2-2, reads DVKVTQSSRYLVKRTGEKVFLECVQDMDHENMFWYRQDPGLGLRLIYFSYDVKMKEKGDIPEGYSVSREKKERFSLILESASTNQTSMYLCASTAAWNTGELFFGEGSRLTVL.

This clonotype occurred a few times. The CDR3 DNA follows: TGTGCCAGCAAGAGTCCCTATGGCTACACCTTC. Residues: CASKSPYGYTF. The chain joins TRBV6-2 or TRBV6-3 to TRBJ1-2; D is unclear. Deletions cut 7 bases from V and 4 bases from J, with 7 bases between. Germline lookup yields CDR1 MNHEY and CDR2 SVGEGT. This CDR3 has 11 residues.

This clonotype was counted between two and nine times. This chain joins TRBV20-1 and TRBJ2-5, with 8 bases aligning to TRBD1. The CDR3 contains 13 residues. V was clipped by 5 bases and J by 6 bases; unmatched bases: 8. Germline lookup yields CDR1 DFQATT and CDR2 SNEGSKA (reference sequence). CDR3 loop: CSAEDRVTKTQYF. The DNA of the CDR3 is TGCAGTGCTGAGGACAGGGTGACGAAGACCCAGTACTTC.

In its sample, this clonotype was seen a few times. The chain has TRBV3-1 and TRBJ1-5; D is unresolved. The germline V and J ends were trimmed by 1 base and 1 base, with 11 bases remaining between them. There are 16 residues in the CDR3. Germline-derived CDR1 and CDR2 are LGHDT and YNNKEL (reference sequence). The CDR3, as DNA: TGTGCCAGCAGCCAAGGTGTGGGGTCGAGCAATCAGCCCCAGCATTTT. Translating gives CASSQGVGSSNQPQHF.

This chain uses TRBV12-3 or TRBV12-4 with TRBJ1-2; 11 nucleotides agree with TRBD1. This CDR3 comprises 15 residues. Trimming cost V 4 bases and J 2 bases; bases outside gene matches: 3. The CDR3 loop reads CASSWTGGRNYGYTF. The CDR3 DNA follows: TGTGCCAGCAGTTGGACAGGGGGCAGGAACTATGGCTACACCTTC.

This clonotype was observed at least ten times. V is TRBV3-1 and J is TRBJ2-3; 7 bases agree with TRBD1. CDR3 length: 14 residues. The germline gives CDR1 LGHDT, CDR2 YNNKEL (reference sequence). With 3 bases clipped from V and 5 bases from J, the junction kept 5 bases outside the gene matches. CDR3 nucleotides: TGTGCCAGCAGCCATTGGAGACAGGGAGATACGCAGTATTTT. It is translated as CASSHWRQGDTQYF.

This chain joins TRBV4-1 and TRBJ2-2; possibly TRBD1 for D (5 bases). Deletions cut 8 bases from V and 7 bases from J, with 17 bases between. Germline CDR1 reads MGHRA; CDR2 reads YSYEKL. CDR3 length: 14 amino acids. The CDR3 region is CASGGQGIGGELFF. In DNA form, the CDR3 reads TGCGCCAGCGGCGGACAAGGGATAGGCGGGGAGCTGTTTTTT.

This clonotype occurred many times. The rearrangement uses TRBV3-1 and TRBJ2-6; D remains unclear. The germline V gene encodes CDR1 LGHDT and CDR2 YNNKEL (reference sequence). V was cut by 3 bases and J by 0 bases, with 3 bases left in between. The CDR3 totals 14 residues. As DNA, the CDR3 is TGTGCCAGCAGCCATCCCTCTGGGGCCAACGTCCTGACTTTC. This translates into CASSHPSGANVLTF.

This clonotype occurred a few times. The chain joins TRBV7-9 to TRBJ1-1, with 7 bases fitting TRBD1. V lost 5 bases to trimming and J lost 5 bases; unmatched junction nucleotides: 11. Per the germline V gene, CDR1 is SEHNR and CDR2 is FQNEAQ (reference sequence). There are 15 residues in the CDR3. This CDR3 reads CASSALSRGGTEAFF. The CDR3 DNA reads as TGTGCCAGCAGCGCCCTTAGCAGGGGGGGTACTGAAGCTTTCTTT.

The gene calls are TRBV7-9 and TRBJ2-7; the match to TRBD1 covers 8 bases. The V and J ends lost 3 bases and 6 bases, in that order; junction bases with no gene match: 10. Germline CDR1 reads SEHNR; CDR2 reads FQNEAQ (reference sequence). This CDR3 is built from 15 residues. CDR3 sequence (DNA): TGTGCCAGCAGCTTGAGGGGAGGACAGGGCGTCGAGCAGTACTTC. Residues: CASSLRGGQGVEQYF.

This clonotype was seen repeatedly, ten times or more. The chain combines TRBV14 with TRBJ2-5; no clear D gene. Germline CDR1 reads SGHDN; CDR2 reads FVKESK. CDR3 length equals 15 residues. V lost 1 base to trimming and J lost 5 bases, with 14 bases between them. This CDR3 reads CASSQANSLTETQYF. For the CDR3, the DNA is TGTGCCAGCAGCCAAGCCAACAGCCTTACGGAGACCCAGTACTTC.

Written as DNA, the CDR3 is TGTGCCATCAAGCCGAATAGGATTAATGAGCAGTTCTTC. It is translated as CAIKPNRINEQFF. V and J are TRBV10-3 and TRBJ2-1, with D uncertain. CDR1 and CDR2 from the germline V gene are ENHRY and SYGVKD. V lost 7 bases, J lost 7 bases, and 14 bases lay in between. The CDR3 extends over 13 amino acids.

The chain is built from TRBV12-3 or TRBV12-4 and TRBJ2-3; 14 bases are shared with TRBD2. This CDR3 is 17 amino acids long. The J segment lost 11 bases and the V segment lost 6 bases, leaving 16 bases of the junction unmatched. The chain's CDR3 is CASSPRATSGGAFLQYF. CDR3 sequence (DNA): TGTGCCAGCAGCCCCCGCGCGACTAGCGGGGGGGCCTTTCTGCAGTATTTT.

This clonotype was seen many times. The rearrangement joins TRBV10-3 to TRBJ2-2; no reliable D call. The CDR3 contains 16 residues. In germline, CDR1 is ENHRY, CDR2 SYGVKD. Deletions cut 4 bases from V and 1 base from J, with 13 bases between. CDR3 sequence (DNA): TGTGCCATCAGTGTAGGATGGGAAAGGAACACCGGGGAGCTGTTTTTT. This encodes CAISVGWERNTGELFF.

V and J are TRBV5-1 and TRBJ2-7; TRBD1 aligns across 10 bases. The trim removed 4 bases at V and 6 bases at J, leaving 7 bases unmatched. Germline loops: CDR1 SGHRS, CDR2 YFSETQ. This CDR3 contains 14 residues. For the CDR3, the DNA is TGCGCCAGCAGCACCAGGACAGGGGGAGGCGAGCAGTACTTC. Translated: CASSTRTGGGEQYF.

A few counts support this clonotype. A read error may be the cause here, since a much bigger clone is one base away. The chain couples TRBV5-1 to TRBJ2-2; no clear D. The V gene lost 0 bases and the J gene lost 6 bases, with 6 bases spanning the gap. The CDR3 covers 13 residues. CDR1 is SGHRS and CDR2 is YFSETQ in the germline V gene. Written as DNA, the CDR3 is TGCGCCAGCAGCTTGGACGCGGCCGGGGAGCTGTTTTTT. Its translation: CASSLDAAGELFF.

In this sample, this clonotype turned up a few times. The chain links TRBV20-1 to TRBJ1-1, with a weak D call TRBD1 (5 bases). This CDR3 comprises 15 residues. The germline gives CDR1 DFQATT, CDR2 SNEGSKA (reference sequence). V lost 0 bases and J lost 0, with 11 bases in between. CDR3 DNA: TGCAGTGCTAGAGATCCGGCAGGGTTGAACACTGAAGCTTTCTTT. It codes for CSARDPAGLNTEAFF.

A few counts support this clonotype. This chain uses TRBV11-2 with TRBJ1-4; D might be TRBD1 (6 bases). Germline V gene sequence: CDR1 SGHAT, CDR2 FQNNGV. V lost 4 bases and J lost 6, with 18 bases in between. The CDR3 has 16 amino acids. CDR3 sequence reads: CASSSRGTPSYEKLFF. Here the CDR3 DNA reads TGTGCCAGCAGCTCCCGCGGGACACCATCCTATGAAAAACTGTTTTTT. The full variable domain, with the rest looked up from reference TRBV11-2 and TRBJ1-4, is EAGVAQSPRYKIIEKRQSVAFWCNPISGHATLYWYQQILGQGPKLLIQFQNNGVVDDSQLPKDRFSAERLKGVDSTLKIQPAKLEDSAVYLCASSSRGTPSYEKLFFGSGTQLSVL.

In its sample, this clonotype was seen many times. The rearrangement joins TRBV12-3 or TRBV12-4 to TRBJ1-4; D is ambiguous. V was shortened by 2 bases and J by 5 bases, with 15 bases between the two germline ends. The CDR3 runs 16 residues. In nucleotides, the CDR3 is TGTGCCAGCAGTTTAATACCCGACGGACTCAATGAAAAACTGTTTTTT. Translating gives CASSLIPDGLNEKLFF.

This clonotype has only a few counts. The chain couples TRBV7-9 to TRBJ1-4; D gene unclear. CDR1 is SEHNR, CDR2 FQNEAQ, per germline (reference sequence). V was pared by 1 base and J by 8 bases, with 11 bases between. There are 14 residues in the CDR3. This chain's CDR3 is CASSLVSRAEKLFF. Here the CDR3 DNA reads TGTGCCAGCAGCTTAGTGAGCCGGGCCGAAAAACTGTTTTTT.

This chain links TRBV4-1 with TRBJ2-7; 8 nucleotides match TRBD2. Germline CDR1 reads MGHRA; CDR2 reads YSYEKL. The CDR3 extends over 15 amino acids. With V trimmed by 6 bases and J by 2 bases, 9 bases remained unmatched. Here the CDR3 reads CASSRPQGLAYEQYV. In DNA, the CDR3 is TGCGCCAGCAGTCGTCCCCAGGGACTAGCCTACGAGCAGTACGTC.

This clonotype was seen more than once but under ten times. The chain carries TRBV6-2 or TRBV6-3 and TRBJ2-5; tentative D call: TRBD1 (6 bases). This CDR3 is built from 14 residues. V lost 7 bases and J 0 bases, leaving 12 bases between the germline ends. CDR1 MNHEY and CDR2 SVGEGT come from the germline V gene. CDR3 sequence: CASKSQGNQETQYF. The CDR3 DNA sequence: TGTGCCAGCAAATCACAGGGAAACCAAGAGACCCAGTACTTC.

This rearrangement joins TRBV27 to TRBJ2-7; D remains unclear. Germline V gene lookup returns CDR1 MNHEY and CDR2 SMNVEV (reference sequence). Deletions cut 2 bases from V and 3 bases from J, with 11 bases between. The CDR3 contains 14 residues. CDR3: CASSLLGNNYEQYF. DNA of the CDR3: TGTGCCAGCAGTTTACTAGGGAATAACTACGAGCAGTACTTC.

This clonotype was found a few times. The V call is TRBV2, the J call TRBJ1-2; D is perhaps TRBD1 (5 bases). With 2 bases removed from V and 3 bases from J, the gap between germline ends came to 10 bases. The CDR3 runs 14 residues. The germline CDR1 and CDR2 sequences are SNHLY and FYNNEI. The CDR3 DNA sequence: TGTGCCAGCAGTGAAACCGGGACGGACTATGGCTACACCTTC. Translation gives CASSETGTDYGYTF.

This chain links TRBV5-1 with TRBJ2-1; D remains unclear. Germline CDR1 SGHRS, CDR2 YFSETQ. The CDR3 length is 15 residues. V was trimmed by 0 bases and J by 6 bases, leaving 13 bases between them. This CDR3 reads CASSLEHGVSNEQFF. The CDR3 bases are TGCGCCAGCAGCTTGGAACATGGGGTTAGCAATGAGCAGTTCTTC.

This clonotype was counted a few times. The V gene is TRBV10-3, the J gene TRBJ2-3; TRBD2 aligns across 10 bases. V lost 5 bases, J lost 2 bases, and 4 bases stayed unmatched. The germline gives CDR1 ENHRY, CDR2 SYGVKD. The CDR3 has 15 residues. CDR3 nucleotide sequence: TGTGCCATCAGTCCAACTAGCGGGGACACAGATACGCAGTATTTT. It encodes CAISPTSGDTDTQYF.

This clonotype has just a few counts. The chain couples TRBV19 to TRBJ1-5; D is unresolved. Germline V gene sequence: CDR1 LNHDA, CDR2 SQIVND (reference sequence). This CDR3 is built from 17 residues. V dropped 0 bases and J dropped 4 bases, with 16 bases sitting between them. The CDR3 DNA reads as TGTGCCAGTAGTATAGATCTGGGCGGTCCGGTTAATCAGCCCCAGCATTTT. As protein: CASSIDLGGPVNQPQHF. The entire variable domain, with the rest obtained from reference TRBV19 and TRBJ1-5, is as follows: DGGITQSPKYLFRKEGQNVTLSCEQNLNHDAMYWYRQDPGQGLRLIYYSQIVNDFQKGDIAEGYSVSREKKESFPLTVTSAQKNPTAFYLCASSIDLGGPVNQPQHFGDGTRLSIL.

The J gene is TRBJ1-1, the V gene TRBV7-9, with 7 bases that match TRBD1. V shed 0 bases, J shed 7 bases, and the junction held 2 bases outside the gene matches. Germline values: CDR1 SEHNR, CDR2 FQNEAQ (reference sequence). The CDR3 runs 13 residues. The CDR3 nucleotides are TGTGCCAGCAGCTTAGCGGGACAGCTTGAAGCTTTCTTT. Translation: CASSLAGQLEAFF.

The table lists this clonotype with many counts. This CDR3 is CASSPWGAPLDTQYF. The CDR3 DNA reads TGTGCCAGCAGCCCCTGGGGGGCCCCGTTGGATACGCAGTATTTT. The chain is built from TRBV9 and TRBJ2-3, with D possibly called TRBD1 or TRBD2 (6 bases each). CDR1 and CDR2 from the germline V gene are SGDLS and YYNGEE. The ends were cut back, 4 bases at V and 6 bases at J, with 18 bases in the middle. The CDR3 covers 15 residues.